These 14 T cell receptor beta chains came from one sample sequenced in a study of blood T cell repertoires in COVID-19. Some clones are missing from TCRdb's copy, which holds only in-frame ones; the method was immunoSEQ multiplex PCR. The table lists about 54,000 clones, roughly 91% of them singletons. The sequencing input was peripheral blood. The source is a man aged 50 to 60 with active COVID-19.

V usage is TRBV11-3 and J usage is TRBJ2-1, with D maybe TRBD2 (5 bases). Trimming shortened V by 3 bases and J by 3 bases, and 9 bases separated the two germline ends. Germline CDR1 and CDR2: SGHNT and YENEEA. This CDR3 has 14 amino acids. CDR3 in DNA: TGTGCCAGCAGCTTGTCTCGGGGCTACAATGAGCAGTTCTTC. Its protein is CASSLSRGYNEQFF.

V gene TRBV24-1 combines with J gene TRBJ2-1, with D maybe TRBD1 (7 bases). CDR3 size: 19 residues. Germline values: CDR1 KGHDR, CDR2 SFDVKD. Deletions cut 4 bases from V and 0 bases from J, with 21 bases between. Here the CDR3 reads CATSDRSGGGPSSYNEQFF. CDR3 coding DNA: TGTGCCACCAGTGACCGGTCAGGGGGAGGTCCAAGCTCCTACAATGAGCAGTTCTTC.

This chain connects TRBV2 to TRBJ1-5, with a tentative D call TRBD1 (6 bases). CDR1 is SNHLY and CDR2 is FYNNEI in the germline V gene. CDR3 size: 14 residues. Trimming removed 6 bases at V and 9 bases at J, with 18 bases between. The CDR3 bases are TGTGCCAGCAGACAGGGATCTGCGGGGGGGCCCCAGCATTTT. This sequence encodes CASRQGSAGGPQHF.

This rearrangement joins TRBV27 to TRBJ1-4, with TRBD1 matching over 9 bases. Germline trimming cut 6 bases from V and 4 bases from J; bases unmatched to any gene: 12. The germline V gene has CDR1 MNHEY and CDR2 SMNVEV (reference sequence). The CDR3 contains 17 residues. The CDR3 loop reads CASRPGQGLQGNEKLFF. The DNA of the CDR3 is TGTGCCAGCAGACCGGGACAGGGCCTACAGGGTAATGAAAAACTGTTTTTT.

The genes are TRBV11-3 and TRBJ2-1, with D unresolved. Germline lookup yields CDR1 SGHNT and CDR2 YENEEA. V was shortened by 1 base and J by 2 bases, with 12 bases between the two germline ends. The CDR3 is 16 residues long. The CDR3 region is CASSLARGPPYNEQFF. The CDR3 region has the DNA TGTGCCAGCAGCTTAGCCCGCGGCCCTCCCTACAATGAGCAGTTCTTC. Supplemented by reference TRBV11-3 and TRBJ2-1, the full variable domain reads EAGVVQSPRYKIIEKKQPVAFWCNPISGHNTLYWYLQNLGQGPELLIRYENEEAVDDSQLPKDRFSAERLKGVDSTLKIQPAELGDSAVYLCASSLARGPPYNEQFFGPGTRLTVL.

This clone was counted a single time. V is TRBV27 and J is TRBJ2-5; D perhaps matches TRBD2 (6 bases). The CDR3 spans 14 residues. Germline CDR1 is MNHEY and CDR2 is SMNVEV (reference sequence). The V end lost 1 base, the J end lost 4 bases, and 10 bases lay between the germline ends. Here the CDR3 DNA reads TGTGCCAGCAGTTTATTGGGGGGAGGAGAGACCCAGTACTTC. Its translation: CASSLLGGGETQYF.

The chain joins TRBV3-1 (or the pseudogene TRBV3-2) to TRBJ2-7; TRBD2 matches 11 bases. The CDR3 length is 14 residues. After removal of 6 bases from V and 3 bases from J, the junction contained 4 bases not matched to a gene. Germline V gene lookup returns CDR1 LGHDT and CDR2 YNNKEL (reference sequence). DNA for the CDR3: TGTGCCAGCAGTAGCGGGGGGGCCTACTACGAGCAGTACTTC. As protein: CASSSGGAYYEQYF.

The chain carries TRBV7-2 and TRBJ2-7; 7 nucleotides agree with TRBD2. The V gene's germline CDR1 is SGHTA and CDR2 FQGNSA. Trimming took 0 bases from V and 9 from J; bases not matched to a gene: 20. The CDR3 contains 18 residues. The chain's CDR3 is CASSLAPYKSGVRRGQYF. As DNA, the CDR3 is TGTGCCAGCAGCTTAGCCCCCTATAAGAGCGGGGTACGGAGGGGGCAGTACTTC.

The chain joins TRBV20-1 to TRBJ2-2; possibly TRBD1 for D (5 bases). Trimming took off 3 bases at V and 8 bases at J, with 16 bases between the two ends. The CDR3 has 14 residues. Per the germline V gene, CDR1 is DFQATT and CDR2 is SNEGSKA (reference sequence). The CDR3 DNA sequence: TGCAGTGCTAGTAAGGGGCGAGACGGTGGGGAGCTGTTTTTT. It is translated as CSASKGRDGGELFF.

This chain joins TRBV4-3 and TRBJ1-6; D gene uncertain. Trimming removed 1 base at V and 4 bases at J, with 11 bases between. The CDR3 consists of 16 residues. The germline gives CDR1 LGHNA, CDR2 YSLEER. The CDR3 reads CASSQASRGYNSPLHF. CDR3 bases: TGCGCCAGCAGCCAAGCTTCACGGGGTTATAATTCACCCCTCCACTTT.

J is TRBJ2-1 and V is TRBV19; 11 bases align to TRBD2. V lost 5 bases and J lost 6; bases outside the gene matches: 9. Germline CDR1 is LNHDA and CDR2 is SQIVND (reference sequence). The CDR3 contains 16 residues. In DNA form, the CDR3 reads TGTGCCAGTAGTGACCACGGGACTAGCGGCCTCAATGAGCAGTTCTTC. This codes for CASSDHGTSGLNEQFF.

The chain joins TRBV15 to TRBJ2-7; D remains unclear. The CDR3 consists of 14 residues. CDR1 is LNHNV, CDR2 YYDKDF, per germline (reference sequence). V lost 3 bases and J lost 3, with 12 bases in between. CDR3 in amino acids: CATSRFTVSYEQYF. The CDR3 DNA follows: TGTGCCACCAGCAGGTTTACAGTGAGCTACGAGCAGTACTTC.

V is TRBV5-1 and J is TRBJ2-2; D perhaps matches TRBD2 (6 bases). Trimming took 4 bases from V and 6 from J, leaving 13 bases between them. Germline V gene lookup returns CDR1 SGHRS and CDR2 YFSETQ. The CDR3 is 14 amino acids. For the CDR3, the DNA is TGCGCCAGCAGCGGGGCTAGCGAACCCGGGGAGCTGTTTTTT. Protein: CASSGASEPGELFF. The whole variable domain, filled in from reference TRBV5-1 and TRBJ2-2, reads KAGVTQTPRYLIKTRGQQVTLSCSPISGHRSVSWYQQTPGQGLQFLFEYFSETQRNKGNFPGRFSGRQFSNSRSEMNVSTLELGDSALYLCASSGASEPGELFFGEGSRLTVL.

The chain is built from TRBV28 and TRBJ1-1; tentative D call: TRBD1 (5 bases). CDR1 is MDHEN and CDR2 is SYDVKM in the germline V gene. The CDR3 is made up of 14 amino acids. V was pared by 6 bases and J by 3 bases, with 14 bases between. The CDR3 protein is CASSLRGYYTEAFF. The CDR3, as DNA: TGTGCCAGCAGCCTCCGGGGGTACTACACTGAAGCTTTCTTT. Full variable domain (remainder filled in from reference TRBV28 and TRBJ1-1): DVKVTQSSRYLVKRTGEKVFLECVQDMDHENMFWYRQDPGLGLRLIYFSYDVKMKEKGDIPEGYSVSREKKERFSLILESASTNQTSMYLCASSLRGYYTEAFFGQGTRLTVV.